This TCR beta chain is from a study of T cell clones after liver transplantation. As for the study in general: Patients counted as tolerant after at least one year off all immunosuppression, enzymes not exceeding twice normal.

Study outcomes and limitations: Small, mixed patient groups and varying post-transplant times limit these conclusions.

As concerns this clone: Antigen: not known.

Germline lookup yields CDR1 LNHDA and CDR2 SQIVND (reference sequence). This CDR3 is built from 14 residues. Between the trimmed V and J ends, which lost 2 bases and 8 bases, there was a span of 13 bases. This table comes from immunoSEQ multiplex PCR, and its TCRdb copy is limited to in-frame clones, with some not included. The data contain about 100,000 clones, around 86% of them singletons. The material sequenced was CD4+ T cells from blood, taken before liver transplant. The rearrangement joins TRBV19 to TRBJ2-1; tentative D call: TRBD2 (6 bases). The sequence derives from a human donor who received a liver transplant. The CDR3 nucleotides are TGTGCCAGTAGTATATTTCCCCCGGGGGATGAGCAGTTCTTC. It is translated as CASSIFPPGDEQFF.